This section outlines one T cell receptor (beta chain) sequence together with its context. In the source study's methods: Reference gene primer amplification gave nucleated cell count estimates. Clones were sequenced by immunoSEQ multiplex PCR, and TCRdb holds only the in-frame ones, with some missing. D and trimming were read from the DNA, whereas the V and J calls and clone size are those reported in that table. This sample has fewer than 200,000 clones, with about 93% found just once. The sample comes from a study of blood T cell repertoires in COVID-19. For the study at large: The United States, Italy and Spain supplied acute and convalescent COVID-19 samples. T cells, B-cell-depleted T cells, or PBMCs provided the cDNA or gDNA that served as material.

The V gene's germline CDR1 is LNHDA and CDR2 SQIVND (reference sequence). The CDR3 is 15 amino acids. Trimming left V 5 bases short and J 4 bases short, with 18 bases between. The chain links TRBV19 to TRBJ2-7; D perhaps matches TRBD2 (5 bases). Sequenced: peripheral blood. The receptor's source is a man aged 45-65 years with acute or convalescent COVID-19. The CDR3, as DNA: TGTGCCAGTAGTCCACCGGGAAGCCCTAATTACGAGCAGTACTTC. This sequence encodes CASSPPGSPNYEQYF.